The rows below give T cell receptor beta chains drawn from one sample of a study of neurological immune-mediated disorders. TCRdb reprocessed the 5' RACE reads via MiXCR and lists one record per CDR3 protein. The sample contains tens of thousands of distinct CDR3 sequences, around 4.6% of which appear only once. Specimen: PBMCs. These receptor sequences come from a woman younger than 45 with multiple sclerosis. Each CDR3 is given with its conserved first and last residue. The D gene is left open where the match is weak. Rows may omit the clone size; those that give it use once, few, many or a size class.

v_call	clone_size	j_call	d_call	cdr3_aa	cdr3_nt
TRBV5-1	many	TRBJ2-7	NA	CASSLGDRSSYEQYF	TGCGCCAGCAGCTTGGGGGATCGGTCCTCCTACGAGCAGTACTTC
TRBV25-1	many	TRBJ2-6	NA	CASSDWVSGANVLTF	TGTGCCAGCAGTGATTGGGTCTCTGGGGCCAACGTCCTGACTTTC
TRBV11-2	few	TRBJ2-3	NA	CASSLYASVSTDTQYF	TGTGCCAGCAGCTTATACGCTAGCGTCAGCACAGATACGCAGTATTTT
TRBV9	many	TRBJ2-1	TRBD2	CASSALAGQYNEQFF	TGTGCCAGCAGCGCTCTAGCGGGACAGTACAATGAGCAGTTCTTC
TRBV19	many	TRBJ2-2	NA	CASSRRGSRTGELFF	TGTGCCAGTAGTCGCCGGGGAAGCCGCACCGGGGAGCTGTTTTTT
TRBV5-5	NA	TRBJ2-1	NA	CASISRGSYNEQFF	TGTGCCAGCATTTCGAGGGGCTCCTACAATGAGCAGTTCTTC
TRBV20-1	NA	TRBJ2-3	NA	CSARGRYKTLSTDTQYF	TGCAGTGCTAGAGGCAGGTACAAGACTTTAAGCACAGATACGCAGTATTTT
TRBV11-2	many	TRBJ2-2	NA	CATAGQYTGELFF	TGTGCGACGGCGGGTCAATACACCGGGGAGCTGTTTTTT
TRBV2	few	TRBJ2-7	NA	CATGTGYEQYF	TGTGCCACCGGGACCGGCTACGAGCAGTACTTC
TRBV5-1	many	TRBJ2-2	TRBD2	CASSLPREGGFWDTGELFF	TGCGCCAGCAGCTTACCGCGGGAGGGCGGGTTCTGGGACACCGGGGAGCTGTTTTTT
TRBV6-5	many	TRBJ1-2	TRBD1	CASSSWDREGYGYTF	TGTGCCAGCAGTTCATGGGACAGGGAAGGATATGGCTACACCTTC
TRBV5-5	many	TRBJ1-2	NA	CASSWGLDYGYTF	TGTGCCAGCAGCTGGGGGTTGGACTATGGCTACACCTTC
TRBV27	few	TRBJ1-2	NA	CASSSDRYGYTF	TGTGCCAGCAGTTCTGACAGATATGGCTACACCTTC
TRBV5-1	many	TRBJ2-7	TRBD2	CASSQGTSGFGEQYF	TGCGCCAGCAGCCAAGGGACTAGCGGCTTCGGCGAGCAGTACTTC
TRBV24-1	few	TRBJ1-2	NA	CATSHGNYGYTF	TGTGCCACCAGCCACGGTAACTATGGCTACACCTTC
TRBV15	many	TRBJ2-2	TRBD2	CATSRGTSGRAVPGELFF	TGTGCCACCAGCAGGGGGACTAGCGGGAGGGCCGTCCCCGGGGAGCTGTTTTTT
TRBV20-1	NA	TRBJ1-2	NA	CSARDQTVYGYTF	TGCAGTGCTAGAGATCAGACAGTCTATGGCTACACCTTC
TRBV7-8	many	TRBJ2-6	NA	CASSHDRRPSSGANVLTF	TGTGCCAGCAGCCACGACAGGCGCCCCAGCTCTGGGGCCAACGTCCTGACTTTC
TRBV10-2	few	TRBJ1-1	NA	CASNPYKISAEAFF	TGCGCCAGCAACCCCTACAAAATAAGCGCTGAAGCTTTCTTT
TRBV20-1	few	TRBJ2-7	TRBD2	CSAWEGGGSKEQYF	TGCAGTGCCTGGGAGGGAGGAGGTTCCAAAGAGCAGTACTTC
TRBV6-1	NA	TRBJ2-1	NA	CASSRGDSQNEQFF	TGTGCCAGCAGTAGGGGGGACAGCCAAAATGAGCAGTTCTTC
TRBV5-1	many	TRBJ2-2	TRBD1	CASSFGARDRDTGELFF	TGCGCCAGCAGCTTTGGGGCCCGGGACAGGGACACCGGGGAGCTGTTTTTT
TRBV6-5	NA	TRBJ1-5	NA	CASSYSSYQPQHF	TGTGCCAGCAGTTACTCGAGTTATCAGCCCCAGCATTTT
TRBV20-1	NA	TRBJ2-3	TRBD2	CSAPGTSRGLTDTQYF	TGCAGTGCTCCCGGGACTAGCAGGGGATTGACCGATACGCAGTATTTT
TRBV10-1	many	TRBJ2-1	NA	CASSEGSRSYNEQFF	TGCGCCAGCAGTGAAGGGAGCCGCTCCTACAATGAGCAGTTCTTC
TRBV20-1	many	TRBJ2-5	NA	CSARDPRKQETQYF	TGCAGTGCTCGGGACCCGAGAAAACAAGAGACCCAGTACTTC
TRBV20-1	many	TRBJ2-3	NA	CSARDGVRGSDTQYF	TGCAGTGCTAGAGACGGCGTCAGGGGCTCAGATACGCAGTATTTT
TRBV9	NA	TRBJ2-1	NA	CASSVGEQFF	TGTGCCAGCAGCGTTGGCGAGCAGTTCTTC
TRBV28	few	TRBJ2-1	TRBD2	CASSTRLAVESYNEQFF	TGTGCCAGCAGTACCAGACTAGCGGTCGAGTCCTACAATGAGCAGTTCTTC
TRBV5-1	many	TRBJ2-3	TRBD1	CASSMGQGSTDTQYF	TGCGCCAGCAGCATGGGACAGGGGTCCACAGATACGCAGTATTTT
TRBV11-2	few	TRBJ2-1	TRBD1	CASSPAPGQGSYNEQFF	TGTGCCAGCAGCCCAGCCCCGGGACAGGGATCCTACAATGAGCAGTTCTTC
TRBV6-1	many	TRBJ2-3	NA	CASSELTGNPYF	TGTGCCAGCAGTGAATTAACGGGGAACCCGTATTTT
TRBV12-3/TRBV12-4	many	TRBJ2-2	NA	CASSPSTGELFF	TGTGCCAGCAGTCCCTCCACCGGGGAGCTGTTTTTT
TRBV5-1	many	TRBJ2-1	NA	CASEAADWGGYNEQFF	TGCGCCAGCGAGGCGGCGGACTGGGGTGGTTACAATGAGCAGTTCTTC
TRBV9	NA	TRBJ1-1	NA	CASSVEGRMNTEAFF	TGTGCCAGCAGCGTAGAAGGCAGAATGAACACTGAAGCTTTCTTT
TRBV5-1	many	TRBJ1-1	TRBD1	CASSLAGQQVNTEAFF	TGCGCCAGCAGCTTGGCGGGACAGCAAGTTAACACTGAAGCTTTCTTT
TRBV7-2	many	TRBJ2-7	NA	CASSLMGGSQAYEQYF	TGTGCCAGCAGCTTAATGGGTGGCAGCCAAGCCTACGAGCAGTACTTC
TRBV30	few	TRBJ1-1	TRBD1	CAWSGSQGWTEAFF	TGTGCCTGGAGTGGATCACAGGGGTGGACTGAAGCTTTCTTT
TRBV12-3/TRBV12-4	many	TRBJ2-2	NA	CAILARGRGVNTGELFF	TGTGCCATCCTGGCGAGAGGGCGTGGGGTAAACACCGGGGAGCTGTTTTTT
TRBV9	NA	TRBJ2-6	TRBD1	CASSARTGASSGANVLTF	TGTGCCAGCAGCGCCCGGACAGGAGCCAGCTCTGGGGCCAACGTCCTGACTTTC